This T cell receptor beta chain stems from a study of metastatic and nonmetastatic thyroid tumors. In the study overall: Across blood and tumor or nodule tissue, repertoires from malignant and benign thyroid patients were compared with one another. The study's findings and limits: When malignant thyroid tumors were compared with benign nodules, TCR beta diversity was reportedly significantly higher in the malignant tumors. This held in both blood and tumor samples.

The CDR3 consists of 12 residues. The germline gives CDR1 SGHAT, CDR2 FQNNGV. V dropped 1 base and J dropped 6 bases, with 7 bases sitting between them. No treatment of any kind had been given to any patient before thyroid surgery. This clone has more than one count but fewer than ten. Its antigen is still unknown. Original processing methods: A distant-metastasis classifier for papillary thyroid cancer was built using CDR3 differences across clinicopathological groups. TCRdb re-clonotyped the PCR reads via MiXCR. The V and J calls shown here were made by TCRdb, not taken from the authors' results. The data show roughly 30,000 clones, with about 3.7% seen just once and approximately 3% held by the top ten.

The rearrangement joins TRBV11-2 to TRBJ2-7; D may be TRBD1 (6 bases). This TCR was sampled from a male donor with papillary thyroid cancer or a benign thyroid nodule (not recorded which). Some clones in this sample may be carry-over from other donors' samples. Sequencing used blood. CDR3 region: CASSLGGPEQYF. The CDR3 DNA follows: TGTGCCAGCAGCTTAGGGGGGCCCGAGCAGTACTTC.